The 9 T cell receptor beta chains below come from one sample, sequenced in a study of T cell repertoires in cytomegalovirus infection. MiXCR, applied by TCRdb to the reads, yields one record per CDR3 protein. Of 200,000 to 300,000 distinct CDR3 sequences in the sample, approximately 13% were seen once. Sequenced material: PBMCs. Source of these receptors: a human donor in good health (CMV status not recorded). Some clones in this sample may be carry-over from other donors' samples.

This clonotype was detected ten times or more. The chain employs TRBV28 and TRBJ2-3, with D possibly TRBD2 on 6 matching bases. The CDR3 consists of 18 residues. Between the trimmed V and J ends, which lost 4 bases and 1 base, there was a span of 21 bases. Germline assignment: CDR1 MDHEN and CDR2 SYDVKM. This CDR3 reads CASSSPGLRPGGTDTQYF. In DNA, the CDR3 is TGTGCCAGCAGTTCCCCGGGACTCAGGCCGGGAGGCACAGATACGCAGTATTTT. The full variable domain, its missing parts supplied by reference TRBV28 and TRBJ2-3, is DVKVTQSSRYLVKRTGEKVFLECVQDMDHENMFWYRQDPGLGLRLIYFSYDVKMKEKGDIPEGYSVSREKKERFSLILESASTNQTSMYLCASSSPGLRPGGTDTQYFGPGTRLTVL.

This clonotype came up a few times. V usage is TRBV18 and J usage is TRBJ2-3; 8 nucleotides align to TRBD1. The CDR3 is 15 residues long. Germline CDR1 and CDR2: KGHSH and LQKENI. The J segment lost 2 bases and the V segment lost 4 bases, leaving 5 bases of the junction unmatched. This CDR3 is CASSLRQGTTDTQYF. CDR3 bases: TGTGCCAGCTCACTGCGACAGGGGACCACAGATACGCAGTATTTT.

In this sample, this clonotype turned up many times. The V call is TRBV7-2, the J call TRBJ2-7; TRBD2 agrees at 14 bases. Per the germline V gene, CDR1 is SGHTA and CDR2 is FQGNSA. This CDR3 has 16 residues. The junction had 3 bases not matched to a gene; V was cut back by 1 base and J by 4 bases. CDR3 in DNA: TGTGCCAGCAGCTTAGAGGGGACTAGCGGGAGTTACGAGCAGTACTTC. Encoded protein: CASSLEGTSGSYEQYF.

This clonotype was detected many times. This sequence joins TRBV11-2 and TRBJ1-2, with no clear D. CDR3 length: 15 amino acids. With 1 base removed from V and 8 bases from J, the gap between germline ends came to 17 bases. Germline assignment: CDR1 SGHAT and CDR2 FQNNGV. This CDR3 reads CASSLASLSDGGYTF. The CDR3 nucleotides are TGTGCCAGCAGCTTAGCGTCGCTCTCTGACGGAGGCTACACCTTC.

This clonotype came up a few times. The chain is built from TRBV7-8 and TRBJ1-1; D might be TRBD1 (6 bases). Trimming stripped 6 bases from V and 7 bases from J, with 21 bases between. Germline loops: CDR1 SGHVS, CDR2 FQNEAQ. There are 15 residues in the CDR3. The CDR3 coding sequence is TGTGCCAGCAGGTCGCAGGGGTTCGGTGGTGGTGAAGCTTTCTTT. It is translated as CASRSQGFGGGEAFF.

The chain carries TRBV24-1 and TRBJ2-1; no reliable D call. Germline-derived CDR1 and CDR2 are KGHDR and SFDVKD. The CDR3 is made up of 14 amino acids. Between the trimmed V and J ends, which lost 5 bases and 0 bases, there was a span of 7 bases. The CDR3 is CATSAQNSYNEQFF. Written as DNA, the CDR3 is TGTGCCACCAGTGCCCAAAACTCCTACAATGAGCAGTTCTTC.

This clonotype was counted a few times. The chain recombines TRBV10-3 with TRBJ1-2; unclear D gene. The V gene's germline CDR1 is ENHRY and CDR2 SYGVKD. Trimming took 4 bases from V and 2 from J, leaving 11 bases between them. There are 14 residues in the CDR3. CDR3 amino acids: CAISAYQENYGYTF. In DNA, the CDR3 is TGTGCCATCAGTGCATACCAGGAGAACTATGGCTACACCTTC.

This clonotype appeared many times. Here the CDR3 reads CASSLAHEQYF. The CDR3 nucleotides read TGTGCCAGCAGCTTAGCCCACGAGCAGTACTTC. The rearrangement joins TRBV7-2 to TRBJ2-7, with D hard to call. Germline V gene data show CDR1 as SGHTA and CDR2 as FQGNSA. This CDR3 spans 11 amino acids. V dropped 0 bases and J dropped 5 bases, with 2 bases sitting between them.

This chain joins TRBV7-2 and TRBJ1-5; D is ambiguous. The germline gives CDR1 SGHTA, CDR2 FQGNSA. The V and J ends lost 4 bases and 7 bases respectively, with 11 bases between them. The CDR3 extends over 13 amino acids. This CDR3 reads CASSSTVGQPQHF. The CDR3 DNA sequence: TGTGCCAGCAGCTCAACGGTCGGACAGCCCCAGCATTTT.